This TCR beta chain was documented in a study of T cell responses to AZD1222 COVID-19 vaccine. Overall study findings and caveats: The sample set comprised mostly white British donors with more females, and clonal diversity was possibly underestimated. Dominant at 160-218 and 743-854, vaccine-associated CD4 TCRs also spanned spike.

About this clone itself: The target antigen is unknown.

Assay: immunoSEQ multiplex PCR; the TCRdb copy retains only in-frame clones and omits some. Of 70,000 to 95,000 clones in the sample, approximately 90% were seen once. With 1 base removed from V and 4 bases from J, the gap between germline ends came to 6 bases. This CDR3 has 13 residues. Germline V lookup: CDR1 SEHNR, CDR2 FQNEAQ (reference sequence). Source: peripheral blood, taken 28 days after the second AZD1222 dose. The source is an adult who received the AZD1222 COVID-19 vaccine. The rearrangement joins TRBV7-9 to TRBJ2-3, with D possibly TRBD2 on 6 matching bases. Here the CDR3 DNA reads TGTGCCAGCAGCTTAGGGGGGGCAGATACGCAGTATTTT. Encoded protein: CASSLGGADTQYF.